The rows below give T cell receptor beta chains drawn from one sample of a study of blood T cell repertoires in COVID-19. Assay: immunoSEQ multiplex PCR; the TCRdb copy retains only in-frame clones and omits some. Here the sample spans 210,000 or so clones, around 87% being singletons. Source material: peripheral blood. The receptors stem from a man aged 50 or older with acute or convalescent COVID-19. Both conserved end residues are part of each CDR3. The D gene is left open where the match is weak. The size field is filled for only some rows; it gives once, few, many or a size class.

- | TRBJ1-2 | - | TRBV7-8 | TGTGCCAGCAGCTCTAGGATGAACTATGGCTACACCTTC | CASSSRMNYGYTF
- | TRBJ2-2 | - | TRBV21-1 | TGTGCCAGCAGCAAAACGACAGCCACCGGGGAGCTGTTTTTT | CASSKTTATGELFF
- | TRBJ2-4 | TRBD2 | TRBV9 | TGTGCCAGCAGCGTAGGTAGCGGGGGAGCCAAAAACATTCAGTACTTC | CASSVGSGGAKNIQYF
once | TRBJ2-2 | TRBD1 | TRBV11-1 | TGTGCCAGCAGCCGGACAGGGACCGGGGAGCTGTTTTTT | CASSRTGTGELFF
once | TRBJ2-1 | TRBD2 | TRBV7-2 | TGTGCCAGCAGCCTTAGCGGGGGGAGATTCAATGAGCAGTTCTTC | CASSLSGGRFNEQFF
few | TRBJ2-3 | TRBD2 | TRBV10-1 | TGCGCCAGCAGTGAGTGGGGAGGGCCTGCAGATACGCAGTATTTT | CASSEWGGPADTQYF
- | TRBJ1-2 | TRBD1 | TRBV4-2 | TGTGCCAGCAGCCATGGGACAGGGGATGGTGGCTACACCTTC | CASSHGTGDGGYTF
- | TRBJ1-5 | TRBD1 | TRBV19 | TGTGCCAGTAGCCCGGACAGGTCCGCTGCTTTACAGCCCCAGCATTTT | CASSPDRSAALQPQHF
- | TRBJ2-1 | - | TRBV5-5 | TGTGCCAGCAGCCAAGGGTGGGGCAGTGAGCAGTTCTTC | CASSQGWGSEQFF
- | TRBJ1-4 | - | TRBV2 | TGTGCCAGCAGTGATGGGTGGCAGGGTAATGAAAAACTGTTTTTT | CASSDGWQGNEKLFF